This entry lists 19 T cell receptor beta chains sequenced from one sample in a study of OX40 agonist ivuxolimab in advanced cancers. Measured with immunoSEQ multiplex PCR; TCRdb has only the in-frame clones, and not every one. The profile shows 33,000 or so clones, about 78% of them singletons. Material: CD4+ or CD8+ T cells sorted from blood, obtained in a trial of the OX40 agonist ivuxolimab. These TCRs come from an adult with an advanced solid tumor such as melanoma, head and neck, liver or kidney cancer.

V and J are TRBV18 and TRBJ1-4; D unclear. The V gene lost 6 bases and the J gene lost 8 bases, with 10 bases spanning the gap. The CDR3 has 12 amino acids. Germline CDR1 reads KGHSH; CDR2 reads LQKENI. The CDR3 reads CASSQEGEKLFF. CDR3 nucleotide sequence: TGTGCCAGCTCCCAAGAAGGCGAAAAACTGTTTTTT.

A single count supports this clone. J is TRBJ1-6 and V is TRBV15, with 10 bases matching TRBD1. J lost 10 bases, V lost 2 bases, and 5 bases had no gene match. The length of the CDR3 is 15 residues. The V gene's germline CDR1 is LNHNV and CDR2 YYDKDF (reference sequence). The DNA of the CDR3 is TGTGCCACCAGCAGACCCGGGACAGGGGACTCACCCCTCCACTTT. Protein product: CATSRPGTGDSPLHF.

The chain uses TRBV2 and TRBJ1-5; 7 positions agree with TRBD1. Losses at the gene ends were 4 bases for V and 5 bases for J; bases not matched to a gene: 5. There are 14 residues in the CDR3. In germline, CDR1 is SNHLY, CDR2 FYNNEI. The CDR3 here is CASSVEGAHQPQHF. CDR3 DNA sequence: TGTGCCAGCAGTGTGGAGGGGGCCCATCAGCCCCAGCATTTT.

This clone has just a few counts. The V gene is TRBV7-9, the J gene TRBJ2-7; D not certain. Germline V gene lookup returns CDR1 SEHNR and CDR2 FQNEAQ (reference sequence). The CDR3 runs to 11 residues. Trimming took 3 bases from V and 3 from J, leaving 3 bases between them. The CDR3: CASSFLYEQYF. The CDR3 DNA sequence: TGTGCCAGCAGCTTTCTCTACGAGCAGTACTTC.

The CDR3 bases are TGTGCCAGCAGCCAAGTGGGCACAGTAAATGAAAAACTGTTTTTT. Its translation is CASSQVGTVNEKLFF. The rearrangement joins TRBV14 to TRBJ1-4, with D unresolved. The length of the CDR3 is 15 residues. Germline-derived CDR1 and CDR2 are SGHDN and FVKESK. V was clipped by 1 base and J by 5 bases, with 11 bases between them.

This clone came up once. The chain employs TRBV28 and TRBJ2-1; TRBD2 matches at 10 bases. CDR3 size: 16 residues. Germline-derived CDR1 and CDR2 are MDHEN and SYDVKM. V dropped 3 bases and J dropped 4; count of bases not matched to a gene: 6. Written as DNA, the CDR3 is TGTGCCAGCAGTTTTATGTCTAGCGGGAGTTACAATGAGCAGTTCTTC. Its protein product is CASSFMSSGSYNEQFF.

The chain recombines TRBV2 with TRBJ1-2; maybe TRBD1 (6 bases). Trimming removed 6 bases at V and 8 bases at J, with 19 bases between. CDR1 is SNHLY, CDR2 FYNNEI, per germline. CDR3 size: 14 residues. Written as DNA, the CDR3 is TGTGCCAGCAGAGGGCGGGCAGGGGCCCTCGGCTACACCTTC. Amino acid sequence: CASRGRAGALGYTF.

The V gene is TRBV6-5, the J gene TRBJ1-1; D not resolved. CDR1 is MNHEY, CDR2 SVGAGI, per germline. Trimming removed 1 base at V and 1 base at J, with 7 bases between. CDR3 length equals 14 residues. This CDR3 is CASSYYPRNTEAFF. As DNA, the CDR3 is TGTGCCAGCAGTTACTATCCGAGGAACACTGAAGCTTTCTTT.

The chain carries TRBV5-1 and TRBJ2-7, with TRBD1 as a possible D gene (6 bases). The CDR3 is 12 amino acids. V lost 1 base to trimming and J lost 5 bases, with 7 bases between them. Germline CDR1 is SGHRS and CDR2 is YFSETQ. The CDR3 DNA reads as TGCGCCAGCAGCTTGTCAGGGGACGAGCAGTACTTC. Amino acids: CASSLSGDEQYF.

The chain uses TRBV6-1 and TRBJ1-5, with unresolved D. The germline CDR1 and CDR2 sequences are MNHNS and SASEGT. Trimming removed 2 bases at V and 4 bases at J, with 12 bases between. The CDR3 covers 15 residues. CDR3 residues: CASSEWVRGNQPQHF. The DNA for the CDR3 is TGTGCCAGCAGTGAATGGGTTCGGGGTAATCAGCCCCAGCATTTT.

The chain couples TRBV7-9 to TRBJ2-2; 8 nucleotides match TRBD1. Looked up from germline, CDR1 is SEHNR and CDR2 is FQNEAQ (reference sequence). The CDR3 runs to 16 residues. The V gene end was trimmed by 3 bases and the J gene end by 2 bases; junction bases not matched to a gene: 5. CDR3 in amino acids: CASSFYRGENTGELFF. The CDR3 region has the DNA TGTGCCAGCAGCTTTTACAGGGGGGAAAACACCGGGGAGCTGTTTTTT. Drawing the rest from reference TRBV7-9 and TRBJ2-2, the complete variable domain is DTGVSQNPRHKITKRGQNVTFRCDPISEHNRLYWYRQTLGQGPEFLTYFQNEAQLEKSRLLSDRFSAERPKGSFSTLEIQRTEQGDSAMYLCASSFYRGENTGELFFGEGSRLTVL.

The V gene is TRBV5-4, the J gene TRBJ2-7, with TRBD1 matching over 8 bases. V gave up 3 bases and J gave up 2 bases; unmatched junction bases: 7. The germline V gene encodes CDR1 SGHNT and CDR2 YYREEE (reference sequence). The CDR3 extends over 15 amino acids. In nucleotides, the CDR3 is TGTGCCAGCAGCTCCCCGGACAGGGTCGCCTACGAGCAGTACTTC. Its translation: CASSSPDRVAYEQYF.

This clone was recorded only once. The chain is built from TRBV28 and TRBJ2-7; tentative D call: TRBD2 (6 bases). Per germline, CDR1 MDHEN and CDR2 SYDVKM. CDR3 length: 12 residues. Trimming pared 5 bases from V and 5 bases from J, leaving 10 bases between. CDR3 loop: CASSPTSNEQYF. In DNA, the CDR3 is TGTGCCAGCAGTCCCACTAGCAACGAGCAGTACTTC.

The CDR3 region has the DNA TGTGCCAGCAGCTCGGGGAGAGCCGGATCTGGGGCCAACGTCCTGACTTTC. It translates to CASSSGRAGSGANVLTF. This chain links TRBV5-6 with TRBJ2-6; the D gene is possibly TRBD2 (5 bases). V lost 3 bases and J 1 base, leaving 14 bases between the germline ends. The CDR3 runs 17 residues. CDR1 is SGHDT, CDR2 YYEEEE, per germline.

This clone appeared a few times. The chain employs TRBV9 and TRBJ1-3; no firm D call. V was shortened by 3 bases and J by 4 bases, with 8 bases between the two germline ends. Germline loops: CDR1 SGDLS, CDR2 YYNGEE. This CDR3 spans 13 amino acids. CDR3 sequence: CASSDGSGNTIYF. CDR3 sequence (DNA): TGTGCCAGCAGCGACGGGTCGGGAAACACCATATATTTT.

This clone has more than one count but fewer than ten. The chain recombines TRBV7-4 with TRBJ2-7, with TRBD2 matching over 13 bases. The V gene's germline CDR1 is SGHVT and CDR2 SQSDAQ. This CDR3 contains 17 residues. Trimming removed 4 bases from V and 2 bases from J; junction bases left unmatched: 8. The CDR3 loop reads CASSCTPTSGGPYEQYF. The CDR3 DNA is TGTGCCAGCAGCTGTACCCCGACTAGCGGGGGGCCCTACGAGCAGTACTTC. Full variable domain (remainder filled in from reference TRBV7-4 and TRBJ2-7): GAGVSQSPRYKVAKRGRDVALRCDSISGHVTLYWYRQTLGQGSEVLTYSQSDAQRDKSGRPSGRFSAERPERSVSTLKIQRTEQGDSAVYLCASSCTPTSGGPYEQYFGPGTRLTVT.

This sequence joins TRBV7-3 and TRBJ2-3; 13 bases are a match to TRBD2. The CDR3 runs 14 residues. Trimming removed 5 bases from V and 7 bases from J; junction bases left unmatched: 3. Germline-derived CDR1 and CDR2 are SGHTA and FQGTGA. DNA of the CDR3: TGTGCCAGCAGCCCGACTAGCGGGAGGTATACGCAGTATTTT. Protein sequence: CASSPTSGRYTQYF.

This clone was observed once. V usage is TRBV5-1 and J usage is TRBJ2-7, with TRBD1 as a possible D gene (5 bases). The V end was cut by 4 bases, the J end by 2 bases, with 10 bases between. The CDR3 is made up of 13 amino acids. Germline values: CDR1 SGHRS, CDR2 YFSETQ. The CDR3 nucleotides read TGCGCCAGCAGCCGGACACCAGCCTACGAGCAGTACTTC. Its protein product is CASSRTPAYEQYF.

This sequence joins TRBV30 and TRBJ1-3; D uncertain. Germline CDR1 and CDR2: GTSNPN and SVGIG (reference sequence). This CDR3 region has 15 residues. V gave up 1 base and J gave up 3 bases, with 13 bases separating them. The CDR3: CAWSGLILGGNTIYF. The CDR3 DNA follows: TGTGCCTGGAGTGGCCTTATCTTGGGTGGAAACACCATATATTTT.